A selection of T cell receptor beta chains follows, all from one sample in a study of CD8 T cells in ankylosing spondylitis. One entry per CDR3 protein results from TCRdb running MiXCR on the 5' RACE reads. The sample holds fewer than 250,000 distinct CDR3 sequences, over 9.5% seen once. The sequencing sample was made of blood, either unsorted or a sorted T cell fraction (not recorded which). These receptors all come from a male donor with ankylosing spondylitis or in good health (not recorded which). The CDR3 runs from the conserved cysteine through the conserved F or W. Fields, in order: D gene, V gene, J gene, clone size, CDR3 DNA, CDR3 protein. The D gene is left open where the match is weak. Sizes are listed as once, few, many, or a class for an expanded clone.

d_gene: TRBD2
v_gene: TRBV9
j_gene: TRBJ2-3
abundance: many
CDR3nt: TGTGCCAGCAGCGGTAGCGGGAGTGGCGAAGATACGCAGTATTTT
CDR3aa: CASSGSGSGEDTQYF

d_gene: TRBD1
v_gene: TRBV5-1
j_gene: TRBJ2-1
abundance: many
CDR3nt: TGCGCCAGCACCCGAGGGACAGGGGGCTCGAATGAGCAGTTCTTC
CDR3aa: CASTRGTGGSNEQFF

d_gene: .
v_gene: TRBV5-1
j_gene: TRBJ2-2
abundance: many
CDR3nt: TGCGCCAGCAGCCTAAGACTCGGACAGCTCACCGGGGAGCTGTTTTTT
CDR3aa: CASSLRLGQLTGELFF

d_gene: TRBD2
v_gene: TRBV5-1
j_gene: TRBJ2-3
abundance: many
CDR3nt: TGCGCCAGCAGCCAGACCGGGACTAGCGCTTTCACAGATACGCAGTATTTT
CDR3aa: CASSQTGTSAFTDTQYF

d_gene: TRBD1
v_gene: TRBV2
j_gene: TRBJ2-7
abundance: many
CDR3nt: TGTGCCAGCAGTGTGGACAGGGGGCCCTACGAGCAGTACTTC
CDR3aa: CASSVDRGPYEQYF

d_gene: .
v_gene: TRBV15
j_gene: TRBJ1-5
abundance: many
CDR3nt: TGTGCCACCAGCGGACGGACAGTCCCTAGCAATCAGCCCCAGCATTTT
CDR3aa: CATSGRTVPSNQPQHF

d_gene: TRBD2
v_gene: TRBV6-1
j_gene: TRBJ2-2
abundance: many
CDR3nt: TGTGCCAGCAGTGGACTAGCGGGGAACACCGGGGAGCTGTTTTTT
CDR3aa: CASSGLAGNTGELFF

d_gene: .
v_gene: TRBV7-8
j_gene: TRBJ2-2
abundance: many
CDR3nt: TGTGCCAGCAGCCCCAGTGGCAGGCCCGATACCGGGGAGCTGTTTTTT
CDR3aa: CASSPSGRPDTGELFF

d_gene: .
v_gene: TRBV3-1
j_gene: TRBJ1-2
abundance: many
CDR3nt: TGTGCCAGCAGCCAAAAGGAGTCCTATGGCTACACCTTC
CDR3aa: CASSQKESYGYTF

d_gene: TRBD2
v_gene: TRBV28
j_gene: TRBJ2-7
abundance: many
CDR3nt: TGTGCCAGCATGGGGTCGGGAGGGAGCAACGAGCAGTACTTC
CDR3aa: CASMGSGGSNEQYF

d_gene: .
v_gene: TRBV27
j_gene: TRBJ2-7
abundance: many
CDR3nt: TGTGCCAGCAGTAGGGGCCGATTTTACGAGCAGTACTTC
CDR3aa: CASSRGRFYEQYF

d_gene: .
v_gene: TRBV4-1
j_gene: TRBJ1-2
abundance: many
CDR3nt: TGCGCCAGCAGTCCCGGACAGCCACATGACTATGGCTACACCTTC
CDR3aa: CASSPGQPHDYGYTF

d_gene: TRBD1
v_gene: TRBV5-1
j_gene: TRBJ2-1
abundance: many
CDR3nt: TGCGCCAGCAGCCTCGACAGGGTCTCCTACAATGAGCAGTTCTTC
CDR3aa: CASSLDRVSYNEQFF

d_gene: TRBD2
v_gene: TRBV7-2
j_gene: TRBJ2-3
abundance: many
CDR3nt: TGTGCCAGCGCCATACCAGGAAGCGGGGGGCGTTCCGATACGCAGTATTTT
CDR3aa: CASAIPGSGGRSDTQYF

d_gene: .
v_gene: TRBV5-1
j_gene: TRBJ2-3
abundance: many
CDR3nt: TGCGCCAGCAGCTTTCAAGTGGGTCTTTCAGATACGCAGTATTTT
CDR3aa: CASSFQVGLSDTQYF

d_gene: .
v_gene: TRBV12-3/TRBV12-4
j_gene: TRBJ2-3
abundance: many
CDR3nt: TGTGCCAGCAGTTCCCTCGTGGGTACGCAGTATTTT
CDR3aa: CASSSLVGTQYF

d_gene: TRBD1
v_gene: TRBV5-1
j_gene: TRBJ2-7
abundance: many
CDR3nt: TGCGCCAGCAGCTTCGGCCCACAGGGGGCCCACGAGCAGTACTTC
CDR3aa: CASSFGPQGAHEQYF

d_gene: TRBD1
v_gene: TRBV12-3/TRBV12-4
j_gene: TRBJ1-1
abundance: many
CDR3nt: TGTGCCAGCAGTCCCCTGTCCGGGACAGGGAGGCCTGAAGCTTTCTTT
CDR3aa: CASSPLSGTGRPEAFF